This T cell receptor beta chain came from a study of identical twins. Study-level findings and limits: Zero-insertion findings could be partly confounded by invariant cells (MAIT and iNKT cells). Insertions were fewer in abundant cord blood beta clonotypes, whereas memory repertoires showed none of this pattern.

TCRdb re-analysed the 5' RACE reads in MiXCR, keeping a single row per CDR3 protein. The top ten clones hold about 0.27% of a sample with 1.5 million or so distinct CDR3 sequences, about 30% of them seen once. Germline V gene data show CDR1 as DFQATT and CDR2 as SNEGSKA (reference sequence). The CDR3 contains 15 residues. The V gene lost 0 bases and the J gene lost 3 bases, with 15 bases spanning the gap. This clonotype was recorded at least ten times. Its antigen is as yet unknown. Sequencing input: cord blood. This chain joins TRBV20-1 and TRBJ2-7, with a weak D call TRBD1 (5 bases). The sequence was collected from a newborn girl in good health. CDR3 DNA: TGCAGTGCTAGAGACCCCAGACAGCTGAACTACGAGCAGTACTTC. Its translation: CSARDPRQLNYEQYF.